These T cell receptor beta chains were read from a single sample in a study of cytomegalovirus exposure and HLA in healthy donors. Sequencing was performed with immunoSEQ multiplex PCR; in TCRdb, only in-frame clones are kept and a portion is missing. The sample has 97,000 or so clones, around four fifths seen once. The specimen sequenced was PBMCs. The receptors shown here come from a man aged 35 to 55 in good health and CMV-seronegative. Each CDR3 is given with its conserved first and last residue. Each record gives: V gene, J gene, clone size, D gene, CDR3 DNA, CDR3 protein. A D gene is named only where the DNA matches it firmly. Clone size appears in some rows only: once, few, many, or a class for an expanded clone.

V gene: TRBV13
J gene: TRBJ2-3
clone size: -
D gene: -
CDR3 DNA: TGTGCCAGCAGCCCCACACCAGATACGCAGTATTTT
CDR3 protein: CASSPTPDTQYF

V gene: TRBV7-3
J gene: TRBJ2-1
clone size: once
D gene: TRBD1
CDR3 DNA: TGTGCCAGCAGCTTCCCCAGGGGGCGCAACCTCCACAATGAGCAGTTCTTC
CDR3 protein: CASSFPRGRNLHNEQFF

V gene: TRBV7-2
J gene: TRBJ2-7
clone size: -
D gene: TRBD1
CDR3 DNA: TGTGCCAGCAGCTGGGACAGGACAAGCTACGAGCAGTACTTC
CDR3 protein: CASSWDRTSYEQYF

V gene: TRBV5-8
J gene: TRBJ1-6
clone size: few
D gene: -
CDR3 DNA: TGTGCCAGCAGCCCCCTCCCCCGGAGCTCCTATAATTCACCCCTCCACTTT
CDR3 protein: CASSPLPRSSYNSPLHF

V gene: TRBV4-2
J gene: TRBJ1-5
clone size: -
D gene: TRBD1
CDR3 DNA: TGTGCCAGCCAGGGACAGGGGGCTGCTCAGCCCCAGCATTTT
CDR3 protein: CASQGQGAAQPQHF

V gene: TRBV19
J gene: TRBJ1-6
clone size: -
D gene: -
CDR3 DNA: TGTGCCAGTAGTGTACAGAGCTCCTATAATTCACCCCTCCACTTT
CDR3 protein: CASSVQSSYNSPLHF

V gene: TRBV6-1
J gene: TRBJ1-2
clone size: -
D gene: -
CDR3 DNA: TGTGCCAGCAGTGAATTTTTGGGGCGTATCTATGGCTACACCTTC
CDR3 protein: CASSEFLGRIYGYTF

V gene: TRBV5-1
J gene: TRBJ1-1
clone size: once
D gene: -
CDR3 DNA: TGCGCCAGCAGCTTGCAAGGTTTAGCGGGCACTGAAGCTTTCTTT
CDR3 protein: CASSLQGLAGTEAFF

V gene: TRBV15
J gene: TRBJ1-2
clone size: -
D gene: TRBD1
CDR3 DNA: TGTGCCACCAGGGGGGACAGGGTAGACTATGGCTACACCTTC
CDR3 protein: CATRGDRVDYGYTF

V gene: TRBV5-8
J gene: TRBJ2-7
clone size: -
D gene: TRBD1
CDR3 DNA: TGTGCCAGCAGCTTAGGGGACAGTTCGGGATTCGACGAGCAGTACTTC
CDR3 protein: CASSLGDSSGFDEQYF

V gene: TRBV7-3
J gene: TRBJ1-2
clone size: -
D gene: TRBD1
CDR3 DNA: TGTGCCAGCAGCTTTTGTTGGCGGCCGGGACAGGTCTCCGCTAACTATGGCTACACCTTC
CDR3 protein: CASSFCWRPGQVSANYGYTF

V gene: TRBV19
J gene: TRBJ1-5
clone size: once
D gene: TRBD1
CDR3 DNA: TGTGCCAGTAGTATCGGGACAGTAGATTATAGCAATCAGCCCCAGCATTTT
CDR3 protein: CASSIGTVDYSNQPQHF